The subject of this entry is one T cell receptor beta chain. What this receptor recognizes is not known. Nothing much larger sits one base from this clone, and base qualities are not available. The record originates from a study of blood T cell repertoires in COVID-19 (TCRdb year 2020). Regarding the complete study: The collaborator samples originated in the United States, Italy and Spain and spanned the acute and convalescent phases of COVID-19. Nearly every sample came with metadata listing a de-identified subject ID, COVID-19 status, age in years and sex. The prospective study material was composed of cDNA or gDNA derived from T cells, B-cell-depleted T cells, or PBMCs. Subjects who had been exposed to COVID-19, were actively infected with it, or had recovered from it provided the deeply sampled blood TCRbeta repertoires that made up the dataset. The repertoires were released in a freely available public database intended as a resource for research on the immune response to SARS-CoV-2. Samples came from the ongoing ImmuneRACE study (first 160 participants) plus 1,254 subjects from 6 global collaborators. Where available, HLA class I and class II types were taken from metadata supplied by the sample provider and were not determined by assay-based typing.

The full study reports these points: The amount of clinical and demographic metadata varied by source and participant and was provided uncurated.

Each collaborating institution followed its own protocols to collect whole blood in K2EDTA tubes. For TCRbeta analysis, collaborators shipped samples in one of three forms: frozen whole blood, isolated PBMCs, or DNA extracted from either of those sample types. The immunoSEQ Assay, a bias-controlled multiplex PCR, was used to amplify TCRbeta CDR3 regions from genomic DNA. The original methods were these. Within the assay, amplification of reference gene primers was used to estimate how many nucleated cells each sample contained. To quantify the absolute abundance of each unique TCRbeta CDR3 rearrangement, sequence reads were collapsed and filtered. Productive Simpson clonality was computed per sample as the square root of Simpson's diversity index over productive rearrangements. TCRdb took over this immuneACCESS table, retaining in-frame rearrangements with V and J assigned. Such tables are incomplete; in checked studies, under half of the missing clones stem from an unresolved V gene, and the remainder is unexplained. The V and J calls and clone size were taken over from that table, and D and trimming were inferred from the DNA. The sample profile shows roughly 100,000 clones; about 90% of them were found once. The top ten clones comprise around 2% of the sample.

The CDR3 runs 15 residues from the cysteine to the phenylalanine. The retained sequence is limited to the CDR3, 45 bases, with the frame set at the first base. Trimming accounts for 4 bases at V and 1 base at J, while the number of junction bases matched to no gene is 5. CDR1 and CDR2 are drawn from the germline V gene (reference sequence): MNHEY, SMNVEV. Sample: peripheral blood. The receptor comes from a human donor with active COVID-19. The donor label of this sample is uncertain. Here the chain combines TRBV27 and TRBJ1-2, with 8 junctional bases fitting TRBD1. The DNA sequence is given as TGTGCCAGCAGTTCATCCGGACAGGGTAACTATGGCTACACCTTC. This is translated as CASSSSGQGNYGYTF.